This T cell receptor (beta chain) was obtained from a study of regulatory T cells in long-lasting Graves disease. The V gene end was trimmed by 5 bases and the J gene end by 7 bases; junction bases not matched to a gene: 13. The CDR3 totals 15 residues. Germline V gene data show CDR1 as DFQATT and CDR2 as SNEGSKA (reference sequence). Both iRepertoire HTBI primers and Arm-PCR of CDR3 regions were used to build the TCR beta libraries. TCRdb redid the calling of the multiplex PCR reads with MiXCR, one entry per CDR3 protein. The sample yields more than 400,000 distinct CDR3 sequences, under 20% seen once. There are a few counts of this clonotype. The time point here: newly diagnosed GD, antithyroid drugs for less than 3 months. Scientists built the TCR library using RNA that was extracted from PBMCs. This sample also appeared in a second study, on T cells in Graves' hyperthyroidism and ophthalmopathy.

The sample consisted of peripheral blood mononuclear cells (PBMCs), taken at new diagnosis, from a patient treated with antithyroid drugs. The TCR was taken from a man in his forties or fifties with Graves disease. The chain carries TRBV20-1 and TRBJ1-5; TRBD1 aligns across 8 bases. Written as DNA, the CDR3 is TGCAGTGCTTGTTCACAGACAGGGGTGTACCAGCCCCAGCATTTT. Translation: CSACSQTGVYQPQHF.